The 17 T cell receptor beta chains below were found in one sample sequenced in a study of CD8 T cells in Susac syndrome. With random hexamers, roughly 0.5 to 1 ug RNA was reverse transcribed. MiXCR, applied by TCRdb to the immunoSEQ multiplex PCR reads, yields one record per CDR3 protein. The sample yields under 200,000 distinct CDR3 sequences, 95% seen once. Sequences were obtained from CD4+ T cells from PBMCs. These receptors all stem from a human donor in good health.

The rearrangement uses TRBV7-9 and TRBJ2-5; tentatively, D is TRBD2 (6 bases). Per the germline V gene, CDR1 is SEHNR and CDR2 is FQNEAQ (reference sequence). V was clipped by 1 base and J by 5 bases, with 11 bases between them. CDR3 length: 14 amino acids. CDR3 loop: CASSLDAGWETQYF. For the CDR3, the DNA is TGTGCCAGCAGCTTAGACGCGGGGTGGGAGACCCAGTACTTC.

V is TRBV9 and J is TRBJ1-5; D is unclear. This CDR3 is built from 13 residues. V lost 0 bases to trimming and J lost 5 bases, with 6 bases between them. Germline assignment: CDR1 SGDLS and CDR2 YYNGEE. In DNA, the CDR3 is TGTGCCAGCAGCGTAGACGCAGATCAGCCCCAGCATTTT. Its protein is CASSVDADQPQHF.

The V and J genes are TRBV5-1 and TRBJ2-4; 9 nucleotides line up with TRBD1. The CDR3 consists of 16 residues. V lost 0 bases to trimming and J lost 7 bases; unmatched junction nucleotides: 8. From germline, CDR1 is SGHRS and CDR2 YFSETQ. The DNA for the CDR3 is TGCGCCAGCAGCTTGGGGGACAGGGTATCAGTGAACATTCAGTACTTC. Its translation: CASSLGDRVSVNIQYF.

The chain combines TRBV29-1 with TRBJ1-2; tentative D call: TRBD1 (5 bases). The V end lost 3 bases, the J end lost 8 bases, and 16 bases lay between the germline ends. The CDR3 is 13 amino acids. Germline V lookup: CDR1 SQVTM, CDR2 ANQGSEA. In DNA, the CDR3 is TGCAGCGTTGATGGGCAGGGAGTGTGGGGCTACACCTTC. Its translation is CSVDGQGVWGYTF.

J is TRBJ1-3 and V is TRBV25-1; no clear D gene. The CDR3 has 14 amino acids. V lost 3 bases and J 7 bases, leaving 13 bases between the germline ends. Germline CDR1 reads MGHDK; CDR2 reads SYGVNS. CDR3 coding DNA: TGTGCCAGCAGTGATTCCGAGGGAGGGAACACCATATATTTT. It codes for CASSDSEGGNTIYF.

V is TRBV20-1 and J is TRBJ2-3; TRBD1 agrees at 11 bases. There are 15 residues in the CDR3. In germline, CDR1 is DFQATT, CDR2 SNEGSKA (reference sequence). The V and J ends lost 3 bases and 3 bases, in that order; junction bases with no gene match: 5. Written as DNA, the CDR3 is TGCAGTGCTAGCCGGGACAGGGGGAGAACAGATACGCAGTATTTT. Its protein is CSASRDRGRTDTQYF.

The rearrangement uses TRBV12-3 or TRBV12-4 and TRBJ2-4, with D unresolved. V gave up 4 bases and J gave up 9 bases, with 16 bases separating them. The CDR3 has 14 amino acids. This chain's CDR3 is CASSYEVFGGIQYF. The CDR3 nucleotides read TGTGCCAGCAGTTACGAGGTATTTGGCGGCATTCAGTACTTC.

The rearrangement uses TRBV28 and TRBJ1-2; TRBD1 aligns across 7 bases. The CDR3 loop spans 12 amino acids. J was trimmed by 6 bases and V by 7 bases; bases with no gene match: 5. Germline-derived CDR1 and CDR2 are MDHEN and SYDVKM. The CDR3 loop is CASTETGNGYTF. The CDR3 coding sequence is TGTGCCAGCACCGAGACAGGGAATGGCTACACCTTC.

The rearrangement joins TRBV7-9 to TRBJ2-5, with a possible D match to TRBD1 (5 bases). V lost 6 bases to trimming and J lost 5 bases, with 16 bases between them. This CDR3 has 14 residues. Germline V gives CDR1 SEHNR, CDR2 FQNEAQ (reference sequence). The CDR3, as DNA: TGTGCCAGCAGTTCCTTAGGGGATGGCGAGACCCAGTACTTC. Translated: CASSSLGDGETQYF.

This clonotype was seen once. The chain couples TRBV24-1 to TRBJ2-2; 10 bases fit TRBD2. The length of the CDR3 is 17 residues. Germline V gene sequence: CDR1 KGHDR, CDR2 SFDVKD. Germline trimming cut 2 bases from V and 0 bases from J; bases unmatched to any gene: 2. The CDR3 region has the DNA TGTGCCACCAGTGATTGGACTAGCGGAACGAACACCGGGGAGCTGTTTTTT. Its translation is CATSDWTSGTNTGELFF.

The chain uses TRBV3-1 and TRBJ2-2; D call uncertain. The CDR3 runs 17 residues. Between the trimmed V and J ends, which lost 0 bases and 4 bases, there was a span of 15 bases. Germline V gives CDR1 LGHDT, CDR2 YNNKEL (reference sequence). The CDR3 DNA reads TGTGCCAGCAGCCAAGATCTCGAAGGGTTGGGCACCGGGGAGCTGTTTTTT. Its protein product is CASSQDLEGLGTGELFF.

The chain is built from TRBV29-1 and TRBJ2-1; D gene ambiguous. V was clipped by 3 bases and J by 7 bases, with 10 bases between them. The germline CDR1 and CDR2 sequences are SQVTM and ANQGSEA. The CDR3 spans 12 residues. CDR3 residues: CSVEVRVNEQFF. CDR3 sequence (DNA): TGCAGCGTTGAGGTTCGGGTGAATGAGCAGTTCTTC.

V usage is TRBV14 and J usage is TRBJ2-1, with D perhaps TRBD2 (6 bases). Deletions cut 7 bases from V and 3 bases from J, with 10 bases between. In germline, CDR1 is SGHDN, CDR2 FVKESK. CDR3 length equals 13 residues. The CDR3 here is CASKWGVYNEQFF. The CDR3 DNA reads TGTGCCAGCAAATGGGGGGTCTACAATGAGCAGTTCTTC.

This chain joins TRBV5-1 and TRBJ1-1; D is possibly TRBD1 (5 bases). Germline lookup yields CDR1 SGHRS and CDR2 YFSETQ. V lost 5 bases and J lost 0, with 17 bases in between. The CDR3 extends over 16 amino acids. CDR3 sequence: CASSSGDRTMNTEAFF. CDR3 bases: TGCGCCAGCAGTTCCGGAGACAGAACGATGAACACTGAAGCTTTCTTT.

The rearrangement links TRBV6-6 to TRBJ2-5, with D possibly called TRBD1 or TRBD2 (5 bases each). Germline-derived CDR1 and CDR2 are MNHNY and SVGAGI (reference sequence). Trimming left V 5 bases short and J 5 bases short, with 18 bases between. CDR3 length equals 15 residues. DNA for the CDR3: TGTGCCAGCAGTCCCGAAGGTCCCGGGGCGGAGACCCAGTACTTC. Translated: CASSPEGPGAETQYF.

The chain combines TRBV15 with TRBJ1-1; unclear D gene. From germline, CDR1 is LNHNV and CDR2 YYDKDF (reference sequence). V was pared by 8 bases and J by 4 bases, with 8 bases between. This CDR3 is built from 11 residues. The CDR3 loop reads CATARLTEAFF. In DNA form, the CDR3 reads TGTGCCACCGCACGCCTCACTGAAGCTTTCTTT.

This chain connects TRBV11-2 to TRBJ2-1; D tentatively reads TRBD1 or TRBD2 (5 bases each). This CDR3 is built from 15 residues. V lost 5 bases, J lost 7 bases, and 18 bases lay in between. The V gene's germline CDR1 is SGHAT and CDR2 FQNNGV. The CDR3 sequence is CASSPVGASGNEQFF. The CDR3 DNA follows: TGTGCCAGCAGCCCTGTAGGGGCATCGGGAAATGAGCAGTTCTTC.